This TCR beta chain comes out of a study of blood T cell repertoires in COVID-19. Across the whole study: Researchers got acute and convalescent COVID-19 samples from the United States, Italy and Spain. PBMCs, B-cell-depleted T cells, or T cells provided the cDNA or gDNA that made up the material.

The assay was immunoSEQ multiplex PCR, and TCRdb's table has in-frame clones only and misses some. The sample consists of about 60,000 clones, about nine tenths of them appearing once. CDR3 length: 13 amino acids. Germline values: CDR1 MNHNY, CDR2 SVGAGI (reference sequence). V gave up 6 bases and J gave up 4 bases, with 12 bases separating them. This clone was seen a few times. The V gene is TRBV6-6, the J gene TRBJ1-2; possible D gene TRBD1, 6 bases. The specimen was peripheral blood. The clonotype originates from a human donor with active COVID-19. The donor label of this sample is uncertain. CDR3 nucleotide sequence: TGTGCCAGCAGACAGGGATTGTCCTATGGCTACACCTTC. Protein product: CASRQGLSYGYTF.